The source of this T cell receptor (beta chain) is a study of cytomegalovirus exposure and HLA in healthy donors. Study conclusions and caveats: The study had only CMV serostatus as immune exposure information. Cytomegalovirus association was assigned to about 180 TCR beta chains.

Per germline, CDR1 SQVTM and CDR2 ANQGSEA. Trimming took 0 bases from V and 2 from J, leaving 7 bases between them. The CDR3 covers 13 residues. With regard to this clone: The antigen remains unidentified.

60 Vbeta and 13 Jbeta primers were used in PCR. Repertoires were generated with immunoSEQ multiplex PCR, while TCRdb's copy carries only in-frame clones and drops some. Among some 100,000 clones, 75% to 80% were seen once, and the ten largest hold about 4.5%. The V and J genes are TRBV29-1 and TRBJ1-2; D is unclear. This TCR was sampled from a woman aged 40 to 50 in good health and CMV-seropositive. Specimen: PBMCs. CDR3 sequence: CSVEDRGNYGYTF. Written as DNA, the CDR3 is TGCAGCGTTGAAGATCGAGGGAACTATGGCTACACCTTC.